This TCR beta chain was sequenced in a study of T cell repertoires in cytomegalovirus infection. Study-wide context: CMV infection together with matching HLA type was indicated by public TCR beta signatures.

This CDR3 has 17 amino acids. Germline loops: CDR1 MNHNY, CDR2 SVGAGI (reference sequence). TCRdb re-analysed the reads in MiXCR, keeping a single row per CDR3 protein. The sample records about 310,000 distinct CDR3 sequences, roughly 17% being singletons. The table lists this clonotype with many counts. At one end the junction does not follow the germline gene, possibly because of a read error. The chain couples TRBV6-6 to TRBJ2-3; no firm D call. The TCR originated in a human donor in good health (CMV status not recorded). Some clones in this sample may be carry-over from other donors' samples. Sequenced material: PBMCs. This CDR3 reads CASSDSTYRYPVDTQYF. The CDR3 DNA reads TGTGCCAGCAGTGACTCAACTTACCGATACCCGGTCGATACGCAGTATTTT.